These 29 T cell receptor beta chains originate from one sample sequenced in a study of shared clonotypes between healthy human individuals. TCRdb's table, derived via immunoSEQ multiplex PCR, lists solely in-frame clones and lacks some. The data contain around 2.5 million clones, 93% of them singletons. Sequenced: naive CD4+ T cells from PBMCs. Subset noted: CD45RA+ positively selected. All receptors derive from a young man in good health. Some clones in this sample may be carry-over from other donors' samples.

With regard to this clone: In the same sample, other DNA sequences code for this CDR3. V is TRBV15 and J is TRBJ1-1, with D maybe TRBD1 (5 bases). CDR3 length: 14 amino acids. CDR1 and CDR2 (germline): LNHNV, YYDKDF (reference sequence). Trimming left V 3 bases short and J 0 bases short, with 8 bases between. CDR3 amino acids: CATSRGRMNTEAFF. The CDR3 coding sequence is TGTGCCACCAGCAGGGGACGAATGAACACTGAAGCTTTCTTT.

The CDR3 region has the DNA TGCGCCAGCAGCTCGGGACAGAACTACAATGAGCAGTTCTTC. This gives the protein CASSSGQNYNEQFF. This chain connects TRBV5-1 to TRBJ2-1, with 7 bases identical to TRBD1. V trimming: 3 bases; J trimming: 3 bases; junction bases outside the gene matches: 3. Germline CDR1 SGHRS, CDR2 YFSETQ. The CDR3 is 14 amino acids.

Only a few counts were recorded for this clone. The chain employs TRBV7-9 and TRBJ1-1, with unresolved D. This CDR3 contains 15 residues. In germline, CDR1 is SEHNR, CDR2 FQNEAQ (reference sequence). V lost 5 bases to trimming and J lost 2 bases, with 15 bases between them. In nucleotides, the CDR3 is TGTGCCAGCAGCCAGCAGGTATCGGGAAACACTGAAGCTTTCTTT. It translates to CASSQQVSGNTEAFF. The full variable domain, in which reference TRBV7-9 and TRBJ1-1 provide the parts outside the CDR3, is DTGVSQNPRHKITKRGQNVTFRCDPISEHNRLYWYRQTLGQGPEFLTYFQNEAQLEKSRLLSDRFSAERPKGSFSTLEIQRTEQGDSAMYLCASSQQVSGNTEAFFGQGTRLTVV.

The chain is built from TRBV9 and TRBJ1-3; weak D call: TRBD1 (6 bases). Germline CDR1 is SGDLS and CDR2 is YYNGEE. The CDR3 is 16 amino acids. Trimming pared 4 bases from V and 0 bases from J, leaving 14 bases between. CDR3 nucleotides: TGTGCCAGCAGCTCGAGGGGGGACTACTCTGGAAACACCATATATTTT. Translation: CASSSRGDYSGNTIYF.

This chain joins TRBV15 and TRBJ2-7, with TRBD1 identical over 8 bases. Germline V gene data show CDR1 as LNHNV and CDR2 as YYDKDF (reference sequence). The CDR3 is 16 residues long. V trimming: 0 bases; J trimming: 3 bases; junction bases outside the gene matches: 7. The chain's CDR3 is CATSRDPGTGNYEQYF. In DNA, the CDR3 is TGTGCCACCAGCAGAGATCCAGGGACAGGCAACTACGAGCAGTACTTC.

V usage is TRBV28 and J usage is TRBJ2-7; D is tentatively TRBD1 or TRBD2 (5 bases each). V was clipped by 5 bases and J by 2 bases, with 16 bases between them. This CDR3 comprises 15 residues. Germline assignment: CDR1 MDHEN and CDR2 SYDVKM. CDR3 region: CASSPSRLGAYEQYF. In DNA, the CDR3 is TGTGCCAGCAGTCCGAGTAGACTGGGGGCCTACGAGCAGTACTTC.

J is TRBJ2-1 and V is TRBV4-2; 8 bases are shared with TRBD2. Per the germline V gene, CDR1 is LGHNA and CDR2 is YNFKEQ. The V and J ends lost 4 bases and 12 bases, in that order; junction bases with no gene match: 23. The CDR3 contains 18 residues. CDR3 bases: TGTGCCAGCAGCCCGTCGGGCGGGAGGAGCCCTGCATTTGAGGGGCAGTTCTTC. This sequence encodes CASSPSGGRSPAFEGQFF.

CDR3 protein: CASRTVGDLPQHF. CDR3 DNA: TGTGCCAGTCGCACAGTGGGGGACTTGCCCCAGCATTTT. The chain couples TRBV19 to TRBJ1-5, with TRBD1 as a possible D gene (5 bases). This CDR3 region has 13 residues. V lost 8 bases, J lost 9 bases, and 17 bases lay in between. Germline V gene lookup returns CDR1 LNHDA and CDR2 SQIVND (reference sequence).

The CDR3 region is CASTHGTANTGELFF. CDR3 in DNA: TGCGCCAGCACCCACGGGACGGCGAACACCGGGGAGCTGTTTTTT. V and J are TRBV23-1 and TRBJ2-2, with D perhaps TRBD1 or TRBD2 (5 bases each). Being an ORF, TRBV23-1 has a function that is uncertain. The CDR3 is 15 residues long. The V gene lost 7 bases and the J gene lost 0 bases, with 12 bases spanning the gap.

The rearrangement uses TRBV28 and TRBJ2-3; 9 positions agree with TRBD2. There are 16 residues in the CDR3. Unmatched junction bases numbered 8, after V lost 7 bases and J lost 0 bases. In germline, CDR1 is MDHEN, CDR2 SYDVKM. CDR3: CASTAGGGASTDTQYF. For the CDR3, the DNA is TGTGCCAGCACCGCGGGAGGGGGGGCTAGCACAGATACGCAGTATTTT.

V and J are TRBV28 and TRBJ2-1; 8 positions match TRBD2. Germline-derived CDR1 and CDR2 are MDHEN and SYDVKM. The V and J ends lost 7 bases and 5 bases, in that order; junction bases with no gene match: 7. The CDR3 spans 14 residues. In nucleotides, the CDR3 is TGTGCCAGCAAACTAGCGGAAAGAAACAATGAGCAGTTCTTC. Translated: CASKLAERNNEQFF.

This chain joins TRBV7-2 and TRBJ1-6; 7 nucleotides match TRBD1. Losses at the gene ends were 5 bases for V and 9 bases for J; bases not matched to a gene: 10. Germline CDR1 SGHTA, CDR2 FQGNSA. This CDR3 contains 15 residues. The CDR3 DNA sequence: TGTGCCAGCAGCGAGCACAGGGGAAGCATTTCACCCCTCCACTTT. It is translated as CASSEHRGSISPLHF. The complete variable domain, with remaining parts taken from reference TRBV7-2 and TRBJ1-6, reads GAGVSQSPSNKVTEKGKDVELRCDPISGHTALYWYRQSLGQGLEFLIYFQGNSAPDKSGLPSDRFSAERTGGSVSTLTIQRTQQEDSAVYLCASSEHRGSISPLHFGNGTRLTVT.

The chain has TRBV15 and TRBJ1-4; a weak D match, TRBD1 (5 bases). Trimming stripped 0 bases from V and 7 bases from J, with 12 bases between. The CDR3 loop spans 15 amino acids. Germline CDR1 LNHNV, CDR2 YYDKDF (reference sequence). The CDR3 loop reads CATSRDGRGSEKLFF. The CDR3 region has the DNA TGTGCCACCAGCAGAGATGGGCGGGGCTCTGAAAAACTGTTTTTT.

The chain links TRBV10-3 to TRBJ2-2, with TRBD2 identical over 16 bases. CDR3 length equals 20 residues. Germline V gene sequence: CDR1 ENHRY, CDR2 SYGVKD. The junction had 11 bases not matched to a gene; V was cut back by 5 bases and J by 2 bases. In DNA, the CDR3 is TGTGCCATCAGTCTCCCCAGGGGACTAGCGGGAGGGCCTAACACCGGGGAGCTGTTTTTT. Amino acid sequence: CAISLPRGLAGGPNTGELFF.

The chain is built from TRBV9 and TRBJ2-7, with 7 bases fitting TRBD2. This CDR3 is 14 amino acids long. Germline assignment: CDR1 SGDLS and CDR2 YYNGEE. V was pared by 4 bases and J by 7 bases, with 11 bases of the junction left unmatched. The CDR3 region is CASSQDPMGGEQYF. CDR3 bases: TGTGCCAGCAGCCAGGACCCGATGGGAGGGGAGCAGTACTTC.

The chain has TRBV10-3 and TRBJ1-4, with D possibly being TRBD1 (5 bases). Germline-derived CDR1 and CDR2 are ENHRY and SYGVKD. The CDR3 spans 13 residues. Trimming removed 0 bases from V and 6 bases from J, with 5 bases in between. As DNA, the CDR3 is TGTGCCATCAGTGAGTCGACAGATGAAAAACTGTTTTTT. Translation: CAISESTDEKLFF.

With respect to this clone: The same CDR3 can be traced to other DNA sequences in this sample. The chain carries TRBV7-9 and TRBJ1-3; D uncertain. Trimming pared 2 bases from V and 4 bases from J, leaving 9 bases between. Germline values: CDR1 SEHNR, CDR2 FQNEAQ (reference sequence). The CDR3 loop spans 14 amino acids. The CDR3 bases are TGTGCCAGCAGCTTAATTGGGTCCGGAAACACCATATATTTT. It codes for CASSLIGSGNTIYF.

The rearrangement uses TRBV15 and TRBJ2-2; possibly TRBD2 for D (6 bases). CDR1 is LNHNV and CDR2 is YYDKDF in the germline V gene (reference sequence). The CDR3 extends over 19 amino acids. Deletions cut 4 bases from V and 4 bases from J, with 25 bases between. The CDR3 nucleotides are TGTGCCACCAGCATTCGGGCGGGGTTTGAGAATCGTGTCACCGGGGAGCTGTTTTTT. Translation gives CATSIRAGFENRVTGELFF. Using reference TRBV15 and TRBJ2-2 for the parts outside the CDR3, the full variable domain is DAMVIQNPRYQVTQFGKPVTLSCSQTLNHNVMYWYQQKSSQAPKLLFHYYDKDFNNEADTPDNFQSRRPNTSFCFLDIRSPGLGDTAMYLCATSIRAGFENRVTGELFFGEGSRLTVL.

The chain links TRBV28 to TRBJ2-6; 8 bases match TRBD2. Looked up from germline, CDR1 is MDHEN and CDR2 is SYDVKM. The junction had 10 bases not matched to a gene; V was cut back by 4 bases and J by 2 bases. The CDR3 consists of 18 residues. As DNA, the CDR3 is TGTGCCAGCAGTTCCCCGGGAGGGGGTAAGACTGGGGCCAACGTCCTGACTTTC. It encodes CASSSPGGGKTGANVLTF.

The CDR3 DNA follows: TGCGCCAGCAAGATAATGAGGACGGATGGAACTTCAACCGGAATTGGCTACACCTTC. The encoded protein is CASKIMRTDGTSTGIGYTF. The chain is built from TRBV5-1 and TRBJ1-2, with D uncertain. Trimming removed 6 bases at V and 7 bases at J, with 34 bases between. There are 19 residues in the CDR3. The germline gives CDR1 SGHRS, CDR2 YFSETQ.

The rearrangement uses TRBV5-1 and TRBJ2-2; D is ambiguous. The CDR3 spans 15 residues. Trimming removed 0 bases from V and 4 bases from J, with 10 bases in between. Germline V CDR1 and CDR2: SGHRS, YFSETQ. For the CDR3, the DNA is TGCGCCAGCAGCTTGGCCTCCGTCGCCACCGGGGAGCTGTTTTTT. This gives the protein CASSLASVATGELFF.

This clone was found once. Different DNA sequences within this sample yield the same CDR3. The chain uses TRBV6-5 and TRBJ1-5; D is uncertain. The germline gives CDR1 MNHEY, CDR2 SVGAGI. V lost 6 bases to trimming and J lost 3 bases, with 9 bases between them. This CDR3 comprises 13 residues. The CDR3 sequence: CASRLDPNQPQHF. CDR3 bases: TGTGCCAGCAGATTGGACCCCAATCAGCCCCAGCATTTT.

The chain is built from TRBV4-3 and TRBJ2-3, with TRBD2 matching 7 bases. This CDR3 contains 16 residues. Germline V CDR1 and CDR2: LGHNA, YSLEER. The V and J ends lost 5 bases and 1 base, in that order; junction bases with no gene match: 9. CDR3 sequence reads: CASSSGAGLRTDTQYF. The CDR3 DNA reads as TGCGCCAGCAGCAGCGGGGCGGGACTTCGCACAGATACGCAGTATTTT.

V is TRBV6-5 and J is TRBJ1-2; D is undetermined. The CDR3 covers 14 residues. Germline V gene sequence: CDR1 MNHEY, CDR2 SVGAGI. The V gene lost 4 bases and the J gene lost 4 bases, with 13 bases spanning the gap. In DNA, the CDR3 is TGTGCCAGCAGTTCTCGGAGAGAGAGCTATGGCTACACCTTC. Translating it yields CASSSRRESYGYTF.

The V call is TRBV28, the J call TRBJ2-5; 13 bases line up with TRBD2. The J call may not be correct, given that the DNA end is closer to TRBJ2-7. This CDR3 comprises 15 residues. The V gene's germline CDR1 is MDHEN and CDR2 SYDVKM. The DNA for the CDR3 is TGTGCCAGCAGTCCTGGACTAGCGGGAGCAAGCGAGCAGTACTTC. Its protein is CASSPGLAGASEQYF.

In the case of this clone: Distinct nucleotide sequences in the sample also encode this CDR3. The chain couples TRBV5-1 to TRBJ2-5; D is unresolved. Per germline, CDR1 SGHRS and CDR2 YFSETQ. The CDR3 runs 13 residues. Trimming took 0 bases from V and 5 from J, leaving 8 bases between them. In DNA, the CDR3 is TGCGCCAGCAGCTTGGAGGTTGTGGAGACCCAGTACTTC. Its protein product is CASSLEVVETQYF.

This sequence joins TRBV19 and TRBJ2-7, with TRBD2 matching over 8 bases. This CDR3 has 14 amino acids. CDR1 is LNHDA, CDR2 SQIVND, per germline (reference sequence). The junction had 4 bases not matched to a gene; V was cut back by 6 bases and J by 0 bases. The CDR3 loop is CASSLSGSSYEQYF. The CDR3 bases are TGTGCCAGTAGCCTGAGCGGGAGCTCCTACGAGCAGTACTTC.

The gene calls are TRBV19 and TRBJ2-7; 10 bases line up with TRBD2. The CDR3 loop spans 20 amino acids. Germline values: CDR1 LNHDA, CDR2 SQIVND (reference sequence). V was clipped by 7 bases and J by 2 bases; unmatched bases: 23. Written as DNA, the CDR3 is TGTGCCAGTACCGCGACAGGGTTCCCTAGCGGGAGCTTCGGACCCTACGAGCAGTACTTC. It specifies CASTATGFPSGSFGPYEQYF.

The V gene is TRBV7-9, the J gene TRBJ2-1; D perhaps matches TRBD2 (6 bases). The V gene's germline CDR1 is SEHNR and CDR2 FQNEAQ (reference sequence). CDR3 length equals 14 residues. The CDR3 DNA is TGTGGGGTGGTATCGGAGGGCTCCTACAATGAGCAGTTCTTC. It specifies CGVVSEGSYNEQFF.